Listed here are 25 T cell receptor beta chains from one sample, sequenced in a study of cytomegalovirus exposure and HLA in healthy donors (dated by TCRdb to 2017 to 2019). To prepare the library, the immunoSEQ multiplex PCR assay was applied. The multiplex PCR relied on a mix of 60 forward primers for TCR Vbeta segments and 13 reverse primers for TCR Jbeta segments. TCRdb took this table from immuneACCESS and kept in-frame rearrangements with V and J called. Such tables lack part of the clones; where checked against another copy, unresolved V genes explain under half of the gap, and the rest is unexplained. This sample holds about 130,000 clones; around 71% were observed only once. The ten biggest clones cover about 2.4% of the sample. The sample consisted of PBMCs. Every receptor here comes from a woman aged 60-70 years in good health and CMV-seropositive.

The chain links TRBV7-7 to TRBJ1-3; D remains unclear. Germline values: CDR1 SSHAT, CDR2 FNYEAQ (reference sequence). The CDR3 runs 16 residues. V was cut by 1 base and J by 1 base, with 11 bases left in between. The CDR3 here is CASSLGRGRSGNTIYF. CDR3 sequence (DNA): TGTGCCAGCAGCTTAGGGAGAGGGCGTTCTGGAAACACCATATATTTT.

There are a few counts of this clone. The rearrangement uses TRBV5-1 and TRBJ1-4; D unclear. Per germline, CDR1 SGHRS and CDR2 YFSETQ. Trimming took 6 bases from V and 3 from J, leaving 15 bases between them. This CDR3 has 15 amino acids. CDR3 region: CASTAGETANEKLFF. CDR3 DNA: TGCGCCAGCACCGCTGGGGAGACGGCTAATGAAAAACTGTTTTTT.

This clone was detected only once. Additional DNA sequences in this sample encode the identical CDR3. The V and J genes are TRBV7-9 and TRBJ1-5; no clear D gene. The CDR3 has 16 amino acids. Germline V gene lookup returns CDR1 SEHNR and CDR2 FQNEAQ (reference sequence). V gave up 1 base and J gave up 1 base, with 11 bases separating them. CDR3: CASSLVAGASNQPQHF. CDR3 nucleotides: TGTGCCAGCAGCTTAGTGGCGGGCGCGAGCAATCAGCCCCAGCATTTT.

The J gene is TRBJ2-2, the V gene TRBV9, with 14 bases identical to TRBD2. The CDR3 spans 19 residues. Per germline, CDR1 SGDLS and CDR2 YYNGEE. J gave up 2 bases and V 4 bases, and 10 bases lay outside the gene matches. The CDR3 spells CASSPRTSGGPLNTGELFF. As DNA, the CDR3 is TGTGCCAGCAGCCCTCGGACTAGCGGGGGGCCACTCAACACCGGGGAGCTGTTTTTT.

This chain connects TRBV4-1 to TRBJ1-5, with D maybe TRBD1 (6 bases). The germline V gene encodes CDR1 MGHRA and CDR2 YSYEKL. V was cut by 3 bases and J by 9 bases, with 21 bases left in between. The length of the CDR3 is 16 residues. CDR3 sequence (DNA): TGCGCCAGCAGCCAGTGGGTGGACAGCCTCCATCTGCCCCAGCATTTT. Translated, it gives CASSQWVDSLHLPQHF.

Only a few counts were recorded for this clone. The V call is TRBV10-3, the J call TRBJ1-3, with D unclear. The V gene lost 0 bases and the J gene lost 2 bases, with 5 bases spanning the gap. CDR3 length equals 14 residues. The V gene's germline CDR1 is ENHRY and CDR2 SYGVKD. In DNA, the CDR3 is TGTGCCATCAGTGAGTCGGCGGCTGGAAACACCATATATTTT. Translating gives CAISESAAGNTIYF.

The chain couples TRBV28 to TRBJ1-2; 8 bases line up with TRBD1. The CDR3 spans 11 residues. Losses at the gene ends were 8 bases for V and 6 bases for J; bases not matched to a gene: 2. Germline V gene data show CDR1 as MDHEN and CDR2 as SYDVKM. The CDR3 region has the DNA TGTGCCAGCTGGACAGGGAATGGCTACACCTTC. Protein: CASWTGNGYTF.

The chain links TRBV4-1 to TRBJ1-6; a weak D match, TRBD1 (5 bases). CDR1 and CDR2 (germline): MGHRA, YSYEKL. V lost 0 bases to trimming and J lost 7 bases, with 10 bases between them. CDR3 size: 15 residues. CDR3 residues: CASSQDWAGNSPLHF. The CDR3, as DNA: TGCGCCAGCAGCCAAGATTGGGCAGGGAATTCACCCCTCCACTTT.

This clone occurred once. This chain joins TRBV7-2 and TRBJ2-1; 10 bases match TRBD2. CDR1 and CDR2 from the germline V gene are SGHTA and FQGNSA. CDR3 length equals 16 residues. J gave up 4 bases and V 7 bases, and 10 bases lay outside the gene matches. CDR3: CASIPTSGGGYNEQFF. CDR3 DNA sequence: TGTGCCAGCATCCCCACGAGCGGGGGGGGTTACAATGAGCAGTTCTTC.

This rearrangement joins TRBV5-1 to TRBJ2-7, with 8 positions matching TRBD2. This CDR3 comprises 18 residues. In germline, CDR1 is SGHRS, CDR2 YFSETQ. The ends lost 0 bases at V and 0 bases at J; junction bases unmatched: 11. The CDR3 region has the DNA TGCGCCAGCAGCTTGGGCGCCCTCCAGCGGGGGTCCTCCTACGAGCAGTACTTC. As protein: CASSLGALQRGSSYEQYF.

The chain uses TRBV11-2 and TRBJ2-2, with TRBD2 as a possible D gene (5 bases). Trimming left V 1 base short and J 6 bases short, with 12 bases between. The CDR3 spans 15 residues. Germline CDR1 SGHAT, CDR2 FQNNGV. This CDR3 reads CASSLGPLRAGELFF. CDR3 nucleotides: TGTGCCAGCAGCTTAGGACCCTTGAGGGCCGGGGAGCTGTTTTTT.

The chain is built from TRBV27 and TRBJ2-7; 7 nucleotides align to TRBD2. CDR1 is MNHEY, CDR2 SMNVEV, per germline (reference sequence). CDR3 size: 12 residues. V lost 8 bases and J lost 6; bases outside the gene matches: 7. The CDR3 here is CASGGDGLEQYF. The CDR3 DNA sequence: TGTGCCAGCGGGGGGGACGGCCTCGAGCAGTACTTC.

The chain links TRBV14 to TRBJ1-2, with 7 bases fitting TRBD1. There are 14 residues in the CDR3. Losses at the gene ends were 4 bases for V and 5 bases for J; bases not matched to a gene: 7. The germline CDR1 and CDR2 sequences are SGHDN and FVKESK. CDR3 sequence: CASSPRAQGYGYTF. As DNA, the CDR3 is TGTGCCAGCAGCCCAAGAGCACAGGGGTATGGCTACACCTTC.

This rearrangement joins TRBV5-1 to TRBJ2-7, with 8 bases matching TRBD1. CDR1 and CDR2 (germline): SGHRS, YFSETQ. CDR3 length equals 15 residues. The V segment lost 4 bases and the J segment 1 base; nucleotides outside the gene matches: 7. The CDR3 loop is CASSPGQGASYEQYF. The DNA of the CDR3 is TGCGCCAGCAGCCCCGGACAGGGCGCATCCTACGAGCAGTACTTC.

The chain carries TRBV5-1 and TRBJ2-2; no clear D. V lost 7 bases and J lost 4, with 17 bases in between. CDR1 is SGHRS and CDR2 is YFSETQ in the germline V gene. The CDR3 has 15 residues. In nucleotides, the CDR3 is TGCGCCAGCCCAAAAGGCGGTTGGGTCACCGGGGAGCTGTTTTTT. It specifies CASPKGGWVTGELFF.

CDR3 sequence (DNA): TGTGCCAGCAGTATCATGACAGGGAACTACACCTTC. Translation: CASSIMTGNYTF. The V and J genes are TRBV7-9 and TRBJ1-2; 7 nucleotides match TRBD1. In germline, CDR1 is SEHNR, CDR2 FQNEAQ (reference sequence). The junction had 8 bases not matched to a gene; V was cut back by 6 bases and J by 10 bases. The CDR3 runs 12 residues. The full variable domain, in which reference TRBV7-9 and TRBJ1-2 provide the parts outside the CDR3, is DTGVSQNPRHKITKRGQNVTFRCDPISEHNRLYWYRQTLGQGPEFLTYFQNEAQLEKSRLLSDRFSAERPKGSFSTLEIQRTEQGDSAMYLCASSIMTGNYTFGSGTRLTVV.

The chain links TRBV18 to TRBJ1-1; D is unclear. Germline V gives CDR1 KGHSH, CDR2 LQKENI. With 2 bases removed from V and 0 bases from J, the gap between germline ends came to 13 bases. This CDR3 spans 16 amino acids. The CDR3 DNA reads TGTGCCAGCTCACCAACTGGTTCCGCAATGAACACTGAAGCTTTCTTT. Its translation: CASSPTGSAMNTEAFF. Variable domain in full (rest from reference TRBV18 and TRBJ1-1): NAGVMQNPRHLVRRRGQEARLRCSPMKGHSHVYWYRQLPEEGLKFMVYLQKENIIDESGMPKERFSAEFPKEGPSILRIQQVVRGDSAAYFCASSPTGSAMNTEAFFGQGTRLTVV.

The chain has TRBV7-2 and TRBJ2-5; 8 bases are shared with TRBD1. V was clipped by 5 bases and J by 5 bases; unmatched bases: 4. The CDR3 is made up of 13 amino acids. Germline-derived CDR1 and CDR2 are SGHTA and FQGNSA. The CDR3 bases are TGTGCCAGCAGCCCCCACAGGGGGGAGACCCAGTACTTC. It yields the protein CASSPHRGETQYF. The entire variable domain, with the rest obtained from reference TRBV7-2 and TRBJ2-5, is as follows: GAGVSQSPSNKVTEKGKDVELRCDPISGHTALYWYRQSLGQGLEFLIYFQGNSAPDKSGLPSDRFSAERTGGSVSTLTIQRTQQEDSAVYLCASSPHRGETQYFGPGTRLLVL.

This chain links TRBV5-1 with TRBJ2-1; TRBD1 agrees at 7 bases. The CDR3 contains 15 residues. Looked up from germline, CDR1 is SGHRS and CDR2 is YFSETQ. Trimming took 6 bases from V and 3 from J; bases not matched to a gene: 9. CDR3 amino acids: CASTGTAGHYNEQFF. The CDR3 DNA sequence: TGCGCCAGCACTGGGACAGCCGGCCACTACAATGAGCAGTTCTTC. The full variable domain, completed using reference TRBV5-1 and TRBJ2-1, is KAGVTQTPRYLIKTRGQQVTLSCSPISGHRSVSWYQQTPGQGLQFLFEYFSETQRNKGNFPGRFSGRQFSNSRSEMNVSTLELGDSALYLCASTGTAGHYNEQFFGPGTRLTVL.

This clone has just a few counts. In DNA form, the CDR3 reads TGTGCCAGCAGCCTTCTCCACGAGCAGTACTTC. This sequence encodes CASSLLHEQYF. This chain connects TRBV5-4 to TRBJ2-7, with no clear D. Germline CDR1 reads SGHNT; CDR2 reads YYREEE (reference sequence). This CDR3 contains 11 residues. The V gene lost 4 bases and the J gene lost 5 bases, with 7 bases spanning the gap.

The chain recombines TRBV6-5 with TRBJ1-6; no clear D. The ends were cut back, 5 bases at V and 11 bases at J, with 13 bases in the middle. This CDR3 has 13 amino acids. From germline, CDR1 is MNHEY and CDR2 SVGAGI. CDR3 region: CASSTVGGTPLHF. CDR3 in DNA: TGTGCCAGCAGTACCGTCGGAGGCACACCCCTCCACTTT.

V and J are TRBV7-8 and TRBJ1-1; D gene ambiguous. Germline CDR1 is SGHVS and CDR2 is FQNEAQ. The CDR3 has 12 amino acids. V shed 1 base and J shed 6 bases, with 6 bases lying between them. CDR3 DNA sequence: TGTGCCAGCAGCTTAGAATTCGCTGAAGCTTTCTTT. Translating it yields CASSLEFAEAFF.

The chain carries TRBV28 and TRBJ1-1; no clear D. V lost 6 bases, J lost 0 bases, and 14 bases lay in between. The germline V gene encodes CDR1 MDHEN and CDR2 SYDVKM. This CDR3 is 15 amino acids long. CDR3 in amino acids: CASSPPDSMNTEAFF. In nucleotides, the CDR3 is TGTGCCAGCAGCCCCCCGGATAGCATGAACACTGAAGCTTTCTTT.

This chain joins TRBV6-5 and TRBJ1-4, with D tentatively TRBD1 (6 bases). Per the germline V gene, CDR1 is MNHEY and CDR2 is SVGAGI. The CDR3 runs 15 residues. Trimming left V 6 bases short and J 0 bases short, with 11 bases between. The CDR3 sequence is CASSRYRATNEKLFF. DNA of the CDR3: TGTGCCAGCAGCCGATACAGGGCAACTAATGAAAAACTGTTTTTT.

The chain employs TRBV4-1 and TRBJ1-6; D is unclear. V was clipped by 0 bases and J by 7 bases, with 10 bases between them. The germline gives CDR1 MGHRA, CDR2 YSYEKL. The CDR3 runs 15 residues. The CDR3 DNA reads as TGCGCCAGCAGCCAAGAGCCAGGCGCGAATTCACCCCTCCACTTT. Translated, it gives CASSQEPGANSPLHF.